This T cell receptor beta chain derives from a study of cytomegalovirus exposure and HLA in healthy donors. Whole-study context: The study's early data release held about 85 million unique TCRs from HLA-typed donors.

This clone has only a few counts. Its matching antigen is unknown. This PCR relied on a set of 60 Vbeta primers and 13 Jbeta primers. The method was immunoSEQ multiplex PCR; TCRdb's version includes in-frame clones alone and lacks a portion of them. The sample contains roughly 92,000 clones, about 80% of which appear only once. The study, taken as a whole, reports: The classifier was said to identify cytomegalovirus status with high specificity and sensitivity.

The germline V gene encodes CDR1 ENHRY and CDR2 SYGVKD. The V and J ends lost 6 bases and 2 bases, in that order; junction bases with no gene match: 7. The CDR3 runs 14 residues. The J gene is TRBJ2-7, the V gene TRBV10-3, with 7 bases aligning to TRBD1. Sample: PBMCs. The source of this sequence is a man in his fifties in good health and CMV-seropositive. CDR3 coding DNA: TGTGCCATCAGCGGGGACAGCGGTACCTACGAGCAGTACTTC. As protein: CAISGDSGTYEQYF.